This T cell receptor beta chain was identified during a study of graft-versus-host responses after intestinal transplantation. Study-wide findings and caveats: Levels of circulating GvH clones at their peak were associated with early post-transplant HvG declines. Graft-donor T cell macrochimerism coincided with high graft-versus-host to host-versus-graft clonal ratios in allografts.

Only in-frame clones appear in the TCRdb table, and some are missing; sequencing was by immunoSEQ multiplex PCR. There are about 39,000 clones in the sample; about 95% occur only once, and more than 0.2% lies in the top ten. This clone was picked up a small number of times. Antigen: not known. The V gene lost 0 bases and the J gene lost 6 bases, with 9 bases spanning the gap. Germline CDR1 and CDR2: LNHDA and SQIVND (reference sequence). The CDR3 sequence is 14 residues long. The sample in question was unstimulated CD8+ T cells sorted from spleen or lymph node cells, obtained before transplant. The TCR originated in a human donor who was the organ donor for an intestinal transplant. V gene TRBV19 combines with J gene TRBJ1-5; D gene unclear. For the CDR3, the DNA is TGTGCCAGTAGTATAGAACATTGGGTTCAGCCCCAGCATTTT. Translated, it gives CASSIEHWVQPQHF.